This TCR beta chain was obtained from a study of control samples from healthy donors and cancer patients. Using immunoSEQ multiplex PCR, the repertoire was profiled, and TCRdb retains in-frame clones only, with some absent. The sample records about 57,000 clones, 91% being singletons. The germline V gene encodes CDR1 SGDLS and CDR2 YYNGEE. Germline trimming cut 0 bases from V and 9 bases from J; bases unmatched to any gene: 10. The CDR3 length is 16 residues. The sample comprised PBMCs. The sequence was obtained from a man aged 25-40 years with colorectal cancer. The chain uses TRBV9 and TRBJ2-1, with TRBD2 matching over 9 bases. CDR3 residues: CASSVGPSGVLGEQFF. The CDR3 DNA reads as TGTGCCAGCAGCGTAGGGCCTAGCGGGGTGTTGGGTGAGCAGTTCTTC. The full variable domain, with the rest looked up from reference TRBV9 and TRBJ2-1, is DSGVTQTPKHLITATGQRVTLRCSPRSGDLSVYWYQQSLDQGLQFLIQYYNGEERAKGNILERFSAQQFPDLHSELNLSSLELGDSALYFCASSVGPSGVLGEQFFGPGTRLTVL.